This T cell receptor (beta chain) is from a study of neurological immune-mediated disorders. Whole-study findings and limits: Expanded clones shared no CDR3 amino acid sequences across subjects, suggesting private repertoires in all groups.

The CDR3 spans 11 residues. V was shortened by 6 bases and J by 8 bases, with 10 bases between the two germline ends. TCRdb reprocessed the 5' RACE reads via MiXCR and lists one record per CDR3 protein. The profile shows 17,000 or so distinct CDR3 sequences, about 2.8% of them singletons. Ten or more counts support this clonotype. Antigen specificity is unknown. The source is a woman in her late teens or twenties with multiple sclerosis. Sequencing input: PBMCs. The gene calls are TRBV12-3 or TRBV12-4 and TRBJ1-2; possibly TRBD1 for D (5 bases). The CDR3 sequence: CASSYRQGYTF. The DNA of the CDR3 is TGTGCCAGCAGCTATCGACAGGGCTACACCTTC.